This TCR beta chain was retrieved from a study of cytomegalovirus exposure and HLA in healthy donors. Points from the study as a whole: Segments of the TCR beta V type were, in most cases, productive about 90% or about 30% of the time in an earlier analysis. Confirmation in vitro established that a few CMV-associated chains were specific for CMV antigens. Association of 15,000 to 20,000 TCR beta sequences with HLA alleles was found at 0.05 false discovery rate in a later analysis.

The PCR ran on 60 Vbeta and 13 Jbeta primers. TCRdb's table, derived via immunoSEQ multiplex PCR, lists solely in-frame clones and lacks some. Among over 200,000 clones listed, over 65% were seen once. Donors were ostensibly healthy at sampling, although undocumented immune exposures were probable. The V gene end was trimmed by 2 bases and the J gene end by 4 bases; junction bases not matched to a gene: 10. The CDR3 runs to 16 residues. The germline CDR1 and CDR2 sequences are MNHNS and SASEGT. With respect to this clone: What it recognizes is unknown.

The receptor comes from a human donor in good health. Sequencing used PBMCs. V is TRBV6-1 and J is TRBJ1-2; TRBD1 agrees at 7 bases. The CDR3 region is CASSERPGQTTYGYTF. CDR3 nucleotides: TGTGCCAGCAGTGAACGTCCGGGACAGACTACCTATGGCTACACCTTC.